These 31 T cell receptor beta chains originate from one sample sequenced in a study of breast tumors, draining lymph nodes, adjacent tissues. TCRdb reprocessed the multiplex PCR reads with MiXCR, giving one entry per CDR3 protein. The sample has tens of thousands of distinct CDR3 sequences; approximately 60% are singletons. What was sequenced was tumor-adjacent breast tissue. All receptors come from a female donor with breast cancer. Some clones in this sample may be carry-over from other donors' samples.

This clonotype turned up a few times. The chain joins TRBV2 to TRBJ1-2; tentatively, D is TRBD1 (6 bases). Trimming left V 2 bases short and J 8 bases short, with 21 bases between. In germline, CDR1 is SNHLY, CDR2 FYNNEI. The CDR3 contains 16 residues. The CDR3: CASSERGGTITSGYTF. The CDR3 DNA follows: TGTGCCAGCAGTGAAAGGGGCGGGACAATTACTTCCGGCTACACCTTC.

This clonotype has just one count. The chain recombines TRBV7-8 with TRBJ2-5; the match to TRBD2 covers 8 bases. Trimming cost V 5 bases and J 5 bases; bases outside gene matches: 10. Germline V gene sequence: CDR1 SGHVS, CDR2 FQNEAQ. The length of the CDR3 is 15 residues. The CDR3 loop reads CASSPPGAGVETQYF. In DNA, the CDR3 is TGTGCCAGCAGCCCTCCAGGAGCGGGAGTTGAGACCCAGTACTTC.

This clonotype was seen at least ten times. A read error may explain this, as a much larger clone is one base away. The chain is built from TRBV6-1 and TRBJ2-3, with no clear D. CDR3 length equals 14 residues. The germline CDR1 and CDR2 sequences are MNHNS and SASEGT. V was cut by 8 bases and J by 1 base, with 13 bases left in between. CDR3 sequence reads: CASVRRRRTDTQYF. The CDR3 coding sequence is TGTGCCAGCGTGCGTCGACGGCGCACAGATACGCAGTATTTT.

This chain connects TRBV20-1 to TRBJ2-1; 8 bases map to TRBD2. The V and J ends lost 2 bases and 9 bases, in that order; junction bases with no gene match: 9. Germline V gene lookup returns CDR1 DFQATT and CDR2 SNEGSKA (reference sequence). This CDR3 comprises 14 residues. CDR3 residues: CSARSGGARVEQFF. The CDR3 nucleotides are TGCAGTGCTAGATCGGGGGGGGCCCGAGTTGAGCAGTTCTTC.

This chain joins TRBV5-6 and TRBJ1-1; D is perhaps TRBD1 (5 bases). V shed 2 bases and J shed 1 base, with 12 bases lying between them. The CDR3 is 15 amino acids. Germline loops: CDR1 SGHDT, CDR2 YYEEEE. CDR3 sequence (DNA): TGTGCCAGCAGCTTAAGACAGACGAGGAACACTGAAGCTTTCTTT. This encodes CASSLRQTRNTEAFF.

This clonotype was picked up one time. The CDR3 end shows no conserved phenylalanine or tryptophan, and so a read error is likely. The J gene is TRBJ2-7, the V gene TRBV2, with D possibly TRBD2 on 6 matching bases. Germline lookup yields CDR1 SNHLY and CDR2 FYNNEI. The CDR3 contains 12 residues. The CDR3 coding sequence is TGTGCCAGCAGCGGGGACTTCTACGGGCAGTACCTC. As protein: CASSGDFYGQYL.

This clonotype was seen ten or more times. A much more abundant neighbour one base away suggests this may be a read error. The rearrangement links TRBV6-5 to TRBJ1-6; a weak D match, TRBD1 (5 bases). The CDR3 totals 15 residues. The germline V and J ends were trimmed by 5 bases and 7 bases, with 15 bases remaining between them. CDR1 MNHEY and CDR2 SVGAGI come from the germline V gene. As DNA, the CDR3 is TGTGCCAGCAGTCATTCTCTCCAGGGAAATTCACCCCTCCACTTT. This translates into CASSHSLQGNSPLHF.

At least ten counts were recorded for this clonotype. This chain connects TRBV18 to TRBJ1-4, with 11 bases aligning to TRBD1. The V segment lost 3 bases and the J segment 7 bases; nucleotides outside the gene matches: 7. This CDR3 is 16 amino acids long. The germline V gene encodes CDR1 KGHSH and CDR2 LQKENI. The CDR3 DNA reads TGTGCCAGCTCACCCGGGACAGGGGGACAATCTGAAAAACTGTTTTTT. The encoded protein is CASSPGTGGQSEKLFF.

This clonotype appeared many times. The chain links TRBV30 to TRBJ1-1, with D unclear. Per the germline V gene, CDR1 is GTSNPN and CDR2 is SVGIG (reference sequence). There are 13 residues in the CDR3. V shed 0 bases and J shed 0 bases, with 5 bases lying between them. The CDR3 bases are TGTGCCTGGAGTGTACAAGTGAACACTGAAGCTTTCTTT. Its translation: CAWSVQVNTEAFF.

This clonotype is judged medium-sized. The rearrangement uses TRBV24-1 and TRBJ2-7; possible D gene TRBD2, 6 bases. The CDR3 totals 13 residues. V lost 0 bases and J lost 5, with 7 bases in between. The V gene's germline CDR1 is KGHDR and CDR2 SFDVKD. The CDR3 here is CATSDLAGNEQYF. CDR3 bases: TGTGCCACCAGTGATTTGGCGGGGAACGAGCAGTACTTC.

The chain is built from TRBV5-1 and TRBJ2-7; TRBD1 matches 10 bases. Trimming took 7 bases from V and 10 from J; bases not matched to a gene: 5. This CDR3 spans 11 amino acids. Germline assignment: CDR1 SGHRS and CDR2 YFSETQ. Here the CDR3 reads CASLDRGRQYF. CDR3 nucleotide sequence: TGCGCCAGCCTGGACAGGGGGAGACAGTACTTC.

V usage is TRBV2 and J usage is TRBJ2-5; maybe TRBD1 (5 bases). The CDR3 is 13 residues long. Germline CDR1 reads SNHLY; CDR2 reads FYNNEI. Trimming removed 8 bases from V and 0 bases from J, with 10 bases in between. CDR3 DNA: TGTGCCAGCCCAGACAGACACCAAGAGACCCAGTACTTC. Its protein product is CASPDRHQETQYF.

The chain has TRBV25-1 and TRBJ1-6; D perhaps matches TRBD1 (5 bases). Germline V gene lookup returns CDR1 MGHDK and CDR2 SYGVNS. This CDR3 has 13 residues. V was pared by 4 bases and J by 7 bases, with 8 bases between. CDR3 amino acids: CASSGWGNSPLHF. The CDR3 DNA sequence: TGTGCCAGCAGTGGGTGGGGGAATTCACCCCTCCACTTT.

V gene TRBV29-1 combines with J gene TRBJ1-2; TRBD1 aligns across 7 bases. The CDR3 totals 14 residues. V lost 7 bases, J lost 5 bases, and 13 bases stayed unmatched. Germline assignment: CDR1 SQVTM and CDR2 ANQGSEA. This CDR3 is CSAGNSDRDYGYTF. CDR3 DNA sequence: TGCAGCGCCGGAAACAGCGACAGGGATTATGGCTACACCTTC.

Details on this clonotype: At one boundary the junction diverges from the germline segment, which might be a read error. The rearrangement uses TRBV2 and TRBJ1-3; a possible D gene is TRBD1 (6 bases). The germline CDR1 and CDR2 sequences are SNHLY and FYNNEI. This CDR3 region has 15 residues. CDR3 nucleotides: TGTGCCGGCAGTCAAACATGGGACACTGGAAACACCATATATTTT. It codes for CAGSQTWDTGNTIYF.

The rearrangement joins TRBV15 to TRBJ2-1; 14 bases fit TRBD2. Germline trimming cut 2 bases from V and 5 bases from J; bases unmatched to any gene: 2. Germline CDR1 LNHNV, CDR2 YYDKDF (reference sequence). The CDR3 has 16 amino acids. Written as DNA, the CDR3 is TGTGCCACCAGCAGAAGACTAGCGGGAGGGGACAATGAGCAGTTCTTC. This encodes CATSRRLAGGDNEQFF. The full variable domain, rest sourced from reference TRBV15 and TRBJ2-1, is DAMVIQNPRYQVTQFGKPVTLSCSQTLNHNVMYWYQQKSSQAPKLLFHYYDKDFNNEADTPDNFQSRRPNTSFCFLDIRSPGLGDTAMYLCATSRRLAGGDNEQFFGPGTRLTVL.

In DNA form, the CDR3 reads TGCGCCAGCAGCTTGGGGACAGCCACCTACGAGCAGTACTTC. Translating gives CASSLGTATYEQYF. The J gene is TRBJ2-7, the V gene TRBV5-1; weak D call: TRBD1 (6 bases). The CDR3 runs to 14 residues. Trimming took off 0 bases at V and 2 bases at J, with 9 bases between the two ends. Germline values: CDR1 SGHRS, CDR2 YFSETQ.

The J gene is TRBJ1-2, the V gene TRBV19; 7 bases fit TRBD1. Germline-derived CDR1 and CDR2 are LNHDA and SQIVND (reference sequence). This CDR3 has 15 amino acids. Trimming cost V 10 bases and J 0 bases; bases outside gene matches: 11. CDR3 residues: CAISPGQQSNYGYTF. The CDR3 DNA reads TGTGCCATCTCCCCGGGACAGCAATCTAACTATGGCTACACCTTC.

This clonotype appeared many times. This could be a read error, since a much larger clone is one nucleotide away. The V and J genes are TRBV9 and TRBJ1-2, with TRBD1 matching 7 bases. CDR1 and CDR2 (germline): SGDLS, YYNGEE. The CDR3 sequence is 15 residues long. The CDR3 coding sequence is TGTGCCAGCAGCGCCAAAGTTGGACAGGACTATGGCTCCACCTTC. Translated, it gives CASSAKVGQDYGSTF.

This clonotype was observed once. The rearrangement links TRBV7-9 to TRBJ2-5; 7 bases match TRBD1. This CDR3 contains 13 residues. Germline assignment: CDR1 SEHNR and CDR2 FQNEAQ (reference sequence). The V gene end was trimmed by 6 bases and the J gene end by 5 bases; junction bases not matched to a gene: 6. The DNA of the CDR3 is TGTGCCAGCAGTAAAGGACAGGACGAGACCCAGTACTTC. Amino acids: CASSKGQDETQYF.

Regarding this clonotype: This may arise from a read error, as a much more abundant clone is one base away. It is likely a read error, because the conserved phenylalanine at the end of the CDR3 is missing. The rearrangement joins TRBV9 to TRBJ2-5; TRBD1 agrees at 9 bases. V lost 5 bases, J lost 5 bases, and 4 bases stayed unmatched. CDR1 is SGDLS, CDR2 YYNGEE, per germline. This CDR3 has 13 amino acids. The CDR3 DNA reads as TGTGCCAGCAGTCGGACAGGGGCGGAGACCCAGTACTCC. Translating it yields CASSRTGAETQYS.

The sample holds many counts of this clonotype. The chain uses TRBV19 and TRBJ1-3; D gene uncertain. From germline, CDR1 is LNHDA and CDR2 SQIVND (reference sequence). Trimming took off 2 bases at V and 0 bases at J, with 5 bases between the two ends. The CDR3 is 14 residues long. The CDR3 DNA is TGTGCCAGTAGTATAATGAACTCTGGAAACACCATATATTTT. This gives the protein CASSIMNSGNTIYF.

The chain links TRBV20-1 to TRBJ2-1; TRBD2 matches at 13 bases. V gave up 0 bases and J gave up 3 bases; unmatched junction bases: 8. CDR1 DFQATT and CDR2 SNEGSKA come from the germline V gene (reference sequence). The CDR3 totals 18 residues. CDR3 residues: CSAREARWTSGSYNEQFF. The CDR3 nucleotides read TGCAGTGCTAGAGAAGCCAGATGGACTAGCGGGAGCTACAATGAGCAGTTCTTC.

The gene calls are TRBV9 and TRBJ2-2, with TRBD2 identical over 9 bases. The germline V gene has CDR1 SGDLS and CDR2 YYNGEE. V lost 4 bases and J lost 6; bases outside the gene matches: 10. CDR3 length: 16 residues. The CDR3 nucleotides are TGTGCCAGCAGCCAGGGACTAGCATTAACCTCCGGGGAGCTGTTTTTT. This sequence encodes CASSQGLALTSGELFF.

The V gene is TRBV6-5, the J gene TRBJ2-5; 10 positions match TRBD1. The trim removed 6 bases at V and 5 bases at J, leaving 12 bases unmatched. The germline V gene encodes CDR1 MNHEY and CDR2 SVGAGI. This CDR3 comprises 16 residues. The CDR3 protein is CASRSSPGQGYETQYF. DNA of the CDR3: TGTGCCAGCAGGAGTTCTCCGGGACAGGGGTACGAGACCCAGTACTTC.

Note on this clonotype: A junction end diverges from the germline sequence, so it may reflect a read error. The chain joins TRBV5-1 to TRBJ2-3; a weak D match, TRBD2 (5 bases). The CDR3 covers 14 residues. Germline values: CDR1 SGHRS, CDR2 YFSETQ. The CDR3 coding sequence is TGCGCCACCACGAGAGGGTCGGGCACAGATACACAGTATTTT. Its protein is CATTRGSGTDTQYF.

This chain uses TRBV9 with TRBJ1-5; D call uncertain. CDR1 and CDR2 from the germline V gene are SGDLS and YYNGEE. V shed 0 bases and J shed 0 bases, with 7 bases lying between them. The CDR3 is made up of 15 amino acids. CDR3 in amino acids: CASSVDQASNQPQHF. The CDR3, as DNA: TGTGCCAGCAGCGTAGATCAGGCTAGCAATCAGCCCCAGCATTTT.

V and J are TRBV7-9 and TRBJ1-2; perhaps TRBD1 as D (5 bases). The CDR3 has 15 amino acids. V was trimmed by 0 bases and J by 4 bases, leaving 12 bases between them. From germline, CDR1 is SEHNR and CDR2 FQNEAQ (reference sequence). The CDR3 protein is CASSLAGVSTYGYTF. The CDR3 bases are TGTGCCAGCAGCTTAGCAGGGGTGAGCACCTATGGCTACACCTTC.

The V gene is TRBV7-2, the J gene TRBJ2-7; D tentatively fits TRBD1 or TRBD2 (5 bases each). Germline CDR1 is SGHTA and CDR2 is FQGNSA. The CDR3 runs to 13 residues. The ends were cut back, 5 bases at V and 6 bases at J, with 14 bases in the middle. CDR3 residues: CASSLSPGTEQYF. CDR3 bases: TGTGCCAGCAGCCTTTCGCCCGGGACCGAGCAGTACTTC. The entire variable domain, with the rest obtained from reference TRBV7-2 and TRBJ2-7, is as follows: GAGVSQSPSNKVTEKGKDVELRCDPISGHTALYWYRQSLGQGLEFLIYFQGNSAPDKSGLPSDRFSAERTGGSVSTLTIQRTQQEDSAVYLCASSLSPGTEQYFGPGTRLTVT.

This clonotype was found once. The rearrangement links TRBV5-6 to TRBJ1-2, with 12 bases that match TRBD1. CDR3 length: 15 residues. Trimming at V came to 3 bases and at J to 8 bases, leaving 8 bases not matched to a gene. Germline V gene data show CDR1 as SGHDT and CDR2 as YYEEEE. CDR3: CASSYGTGGARGYTF. As DNA, the CDR3 is TGTGCCAGCAGCTACGGGACAGGGGGCGCGCGCGGCTACACCTTC.

CDR3 nucleotides: TGTGCCAGTACCCCCATTATGACAGGGAGAAGTGGCTACACCTTC. The encoded protein is CASTPIMTGRSGYTF. The V and J genes are TRBV19 and TRBJ1-2; 7 bases are a match to TRBD1. V lost 7 bases and J lost 7; bases outside the gene matches: 15. Germline loops: CDR1 LNHDA, CDR2 SQIVND (reference sequence). This CDR3 has 15 amino acids.